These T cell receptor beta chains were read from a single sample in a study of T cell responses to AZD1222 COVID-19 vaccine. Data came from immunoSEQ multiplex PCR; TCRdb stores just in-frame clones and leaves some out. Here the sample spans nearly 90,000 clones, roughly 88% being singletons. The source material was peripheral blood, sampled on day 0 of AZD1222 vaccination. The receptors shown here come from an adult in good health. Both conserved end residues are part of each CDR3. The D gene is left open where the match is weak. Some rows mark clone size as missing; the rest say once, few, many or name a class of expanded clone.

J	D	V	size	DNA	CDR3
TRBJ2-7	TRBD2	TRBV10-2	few	TGCGCCAGCAGCTCGGGGGCTAGCGGGAGTTACGAGCAGTACTTC	CASSSGASGSYEQYF
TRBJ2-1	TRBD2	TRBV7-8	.	TGTGCCAGCAGCCCTTATCGGCTAGCGGGAGCCTTACCGAAAAACAATGAGCAGTTCTTC	CASSPYRLAGALPKNNEQFF
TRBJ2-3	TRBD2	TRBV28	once	TGTGCCAGCAGTTTACTTCGGACTAGCGGGAGTACAGATACGCAGTATTTT	CASSLLRTSGSTDTQYF
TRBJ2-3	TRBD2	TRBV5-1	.	TGCGCCAGCAGCTTGTGGACTAGCGGGAGCACAGATACGCAGTATTTT	CASSLWTSGSTDTQYF
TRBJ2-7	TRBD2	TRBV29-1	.	TGCAGCGCCTCGGGACTAGCGGGAGTCATGGACGAGCAGTACTTC	CSASGLAGVMDEQYF
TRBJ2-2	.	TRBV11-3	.	TGTGCCAGCAGCTTATTAGGGGGGACCTCCGGGGAGCTGTTTTTT	CASSLLGGTSGELFF
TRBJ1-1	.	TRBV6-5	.	TGTGCCAGCAGCCTATTACAGGGTGCGGACACTGAAGCTTTCTTT	CASSLLQGADTEAFF
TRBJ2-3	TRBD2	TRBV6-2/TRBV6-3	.	TGTGCCAGCAGTTACTTCGGGAGGGGCACAGATACGCAGTATTTT	CASSYFGRGTDTQYF
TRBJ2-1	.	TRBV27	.	TGTGCCAGCAGTTTAGGGGGCGGAACCTCCTACAATGAGCAGTTCTTC	CASSLGGGTSYNEQFF
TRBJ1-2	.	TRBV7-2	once	TGTGCCAGCAGCTTAGATAACAGGGCCTTTAATGGCTACACCTTC	CASSLDNRAFNGYTF
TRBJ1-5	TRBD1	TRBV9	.	TGTGCCAGCAGCGTAGGGACAGGGGCTAATCAGCCCCAGCATTTT	CASSVGTGANQPQHF
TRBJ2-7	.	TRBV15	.	TGTGCCACCAGCCGCCTCCGGGGAACCCTTCACGAGCAGTACTTC	CATSRLRGTLHEQYF
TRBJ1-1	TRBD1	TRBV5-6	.	TGTGCCAGCAGCCCGTCCGGGACAGGGAGGACTGAAGCTTTCTTT	CASSPSGTGRTEAFF
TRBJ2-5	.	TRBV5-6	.	TGTGCCAGCAGCTTTGGGGGGCGGGAGACCCAGTACTTC	CASSFGGRETQYF
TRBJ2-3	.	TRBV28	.	TGTGCCAGCAGCCTGACCGGGGATTCAGATACGCAGTATTTT	CASSLTGDSDTQYF
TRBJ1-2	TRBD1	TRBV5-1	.	TGCGCCAGCAGCCTGGGGACAGGGCCCTATGGCTACACCTTC	CASSLGTGPYGYTF
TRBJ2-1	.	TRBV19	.	TGTGCCAGTACCAGGGGCGCCCTGGCGGTCAATGAGCAGTTCTTC	CASTRGALAVNEQFF
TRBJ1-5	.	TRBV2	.	TGTGCCAGCAGGGGGGTTGCCGGCAGCAATCAGCCCCAGCATTTT	CASRGVAGSNQPQHF
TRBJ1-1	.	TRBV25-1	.	TGTGCCAGCAGTGAATCGGGCAGACAAAACACTGAAGCTTTCTTT	CASSESGRQNTEAFF
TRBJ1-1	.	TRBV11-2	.	TGTGCCAGCAGCCTACGGGGAGAGAACACTGAAGCTTTCTTT	CASSLRGENTEAFF
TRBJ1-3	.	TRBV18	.	TGTGCCAGCTCACCTAGCCACAGCGGAAACACCATATATTTT	CASSPSHSGNTIYF
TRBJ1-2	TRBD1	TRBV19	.	TGTGCCAGTAGTTCTGGACAGGTCTATGGCTACACCTTC	CASSSGQVYGYTF
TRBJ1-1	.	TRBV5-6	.	TGTGCCAGCAGCCAATACCAGGGCCAAGCTTTCTTT	CASSQYQGQAFF
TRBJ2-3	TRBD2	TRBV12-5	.	TGTGCTAGTGGTTTGTCGACACCTTTTGCGCTAGCGGGCGGCACGCAGTATTTT	CASGLSTPFALAGGTQYF
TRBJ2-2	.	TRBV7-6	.	TGTGCCAGCCAGGAGGCAGCGTTCGAGGGGGAGCTGTTTTTT	CASQEAAFEGELFF
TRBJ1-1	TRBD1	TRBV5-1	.	TGCGCCAGCGGCACTTCATGGACAGGGAAGGACATGAACACTGAAGCTTTCTTT	CASGTSWTGKDMNTEAFF
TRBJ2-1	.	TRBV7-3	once	TGTGCCAGCAGCTTAACGGGGAGAGGCGATGAGCAGTTCTTC	CASSLTGRGDEQFF